A single sample is the source of the 26 T cell receptor beta chains below, sequenced in a study of blood T cell repertoires in COVID-19. Profiling relied on immunoSEQ multiplex PCR, and the TCRdb table lists in-frame clones only, not all of them. Of about 130,000 clones listed, just under 85% are singletons. The specimen sequenced was peripheral blood. These receptors were collected from a human donor in a cohort sampled during active COVID-19.

The chain carries TRBV5-1 and TRBJ2-5, with TRBD2 matching over 7 bases. This CDR3 spans 15 amino acids. V shed 7 bases and J 0 bases; nucleotides not matched to a gene: 9. Germline CDR1 and CDR2: SGHRS and YFSETQ. Here the CDR3 reads CASGGTTSYQETQYF. The CDR3 DNA sequence: TGCGCCAGCGGAGGGACTACTTCGTACCAAGAGACCCAGTACTTC.

The chain couples TRBV7-8 to TRBJ1-2, with a possible D match to TRBD1 (5 bases). Trimming took off 5 bases at V and 5 bases at J, with 15 bases between the two ends. The CDR3 is 14 residues long. Germline V gives CDR1 SGHVS, CDR2 FQNEAQ. The CDR3 sequence: CASSLSPGGYGYTF. The CDR3 DNA reads TGTGCCAGCAGCCTGAGCCCGGGGGGGTATGGCTACACCTTC.

This chain joins TRBV24-1 and TRBJ2-3; 10 bases map to TRBD2. The germline CDR1 and CDR2 sequences are KGHDR and SFDVKD. Losses at the gene ends were 2 bases for V and 3 bases for J; bases not matched to a gene: 7. The CDR3 has 17 residues. The CDR3 loop is CATSDSSGGRGTDTQYF. The CDR3 region has the DNA TGTGCCACCAGTGATTCTAGCGGGGGTCGAGGGACAGATACGCAGTATTTT.

The J gene is TRBJ2-3, the V gene TRBV7-9, with 9 bases matching TRBD1. The CDR3 consists of 16 residues. The germline V gene encodes CDR1 SEHNR and CDR2 FQNEAQ (reference sequence). V lost 1 base and J lost 4; bases outside the gene matches: 6. This chain's CDR3 is CASSLGTGGMSDTQYF. CDR3 sequence (DNA): TGTGCCAGCAGCTTAGGAACAGGGGGCATGTCAGATACGCAGTATTTT.

The V and J genes are TRBV19 and TRBJ2-2; D is possibly TRBD2 (5 bases). This CDR3 region has 16 residues. V shed 6 bases and J shed 4 bases, with 18 bases lying between them. Germline V gives CDR1 LNHDA, CDR2 SQIVND (reference sequence). The CDR3 DNA is TGTGCCAGTAGAAGTCCGGGAATAAGAGGCACCGGGGAGCTGTTTTTT. Protein product: CASRSPGIRGTGELFF.

The chain carries TRBV27 and TRBJ2-5, with 9 bases lining up with TRBD1. The trim removed 2 bases at V and 4 bases at J, leaving 11 bases unmatched. CDR3 length equals 17 residues. Germline V lookup: CDR1 MNHEY, CDR2 SMNVEV (reference sequence). The CDR3 sequence: CASSLSFVETGGETQYF. DNA for the CDR3: TGTGCCAGCAGTTTAAGTTTCGTCGAGACAGGGGGAGAGACCCAGTACTTC.

V and J are TRBV27 and TRBJ1-3; weak D call: TRBD1 (6 bases). The CDR3 runs 16 residues. V lost 5 bases and J lost 4, with 18 bases in between. Germline loops: CDR1 MNHEY, CDR2 SMNVEV (reference sequence). CDR3 protein: CASSKQGRAKGNTIYF. DNA for the CDR3: TGTGCCAGCAGTAAACAGGGTCGGGCGAAAGGAAACACCATATATTTT.

The genes are TRBV4-1 and TRBJ1-1; 7 bases match TRBD1. Germline lookup yields CDR1 MGHRA and CDR2 YSYEKL. The CDR3 extends over 17 amino acids. The V segment lost 4 bases and the J segment 6 bases; nucleotides outside the gene matches: 17. The CDR3 here is CASSPRAVEGAIPEAFF. The CDR3 DNA sequence: TGCGCCAGCAGCCCAAGGGCCGTGGAGGGGGCAATCCCTGAAGCTTTCTTT.

The chain has TRBV10-3 and TRBJ2-3, with D perhaps TRBD1 (6 bases). This CDR3 contains 18 residues. The V end was cut by 3 bases, the J end by 6 bases, with 25 bases between. Germline CDR1 ENHRY, CDR2 SYGVKD. CDR3: CAISDPPTGMLSADTQYF. CDR3 nucleotides: TGTGCCATCAGTGACCCCCCTACAGGGATGTTATCGGCGGATACGCAGTATTTT.

The chain joins TRBV5-1 to TRBJ2-7; 8 bases align to TRBD2. Germline lookup yields CDR1 SGHRS and CDR2 YFSETQ. J gave up 3 bases and V 3 bases, and 11 bases lay outside the gene matches. The CDR3 loop spans 16 amino acids. CDR3 in amino acids: CASSSPETSAVYEQYF. The CDR3 DNA is TGCGCCAGCAGCTCCCCGGAGACTAGCGCGGTCTACGAGCAGTACTTC.

J is TRBJ2-1 and V is TRBV3-1 (or the pseudogene TRBV3-2); the D is unclear. Deletions cut 0 bases from V and 3 bases from J, with 9 bases between. CDR3 length: 15 residues. CDR1 and CDR2 (germline): LGHDT, YNNKEL (reference sequence). CDR3 sequence (DNA): TGTGCCAGCAGCCAAGATCTGCCCGGCTACAATGAGCAGTTCTTC. It translates to CASSQDLPGYNEQFF.

The CDR3 sequence: CASSAEDYGYTF. The CDR3 bases are TGTGCCAGCTCAGCAGAGGATTACGGCTACACCTTC. V gene TRBV18 combines with J gene TRBJ1-2, with D hard to call. Deletions cut 5 bases from V and 8 bases from J, with 12 bases between. The CDR3 contains 12 residues. Germline loops: CDR1 KGHSH, CDR2 LQKENI.

This clone has only one observation. The gene calls are TRBV5-4 and TRBJ1-2; no definite D call. CDR3 length: 13 residues. V lost 4 bases to trimming and J lost 8 bases, with 15 bases between them. Germline assignment: CDR1 SGHNT and CDR2 YYREEE (reference sequence). CDR3 loop: CASSITSSGGYTF. CDR3 in DNA: TGTGCCAGCAGCATAACTTCATCGGGAGGCTACACCTTC.

The chain joins TRBV7-2 to TRBJ1-3; 7 nucleotides match TRBD1. The CDR3 has 16 residues. V gave up 4 bases and J gave up 0 bases; unmatched junction bases: 6. The V gene's germline CDR1 is SGHTA and CDR2 FQGNSA. CDR3: CASSWGQTHSGNTIYF. The CDR3 coding sequence is TGTGCCAGCAGCTGGGGACAGACCCACTCTGGAAACACCATATATTTT.

The J gene is TRBJ1-3, the V gene TRBV2; D unresolved. This CDR3 is built from 14 residues. Trimming stripped 3 bases from V and 0 bases from J, with 6 bases between. Germline-derived CDR1 and CDR2 are SNHLY and FYNNEI. The CDR3 is CASSDQISGNTIYF. The CDR3 region has the DNA TGTGCCAGCAGTGATCAAATCTCTGGAAACACCATATATTTT. Full variable domain (rest looked up from reference TRBV2 and TRBJ1-3): EPEVTQTPSHQVTQMGQEVILRCVPISNHLYFYWYRQILGQKVEFLVSFYNNEISEKSEIFDDQFSVERPDGSNFTLKIRSTKLEDSAMYFCASSDQISGNTIYFGEGSWLTVV.

V and J are TRBV19 and TRBJ1-5, with TRBD1 as a possible D gene (5 bases). Deletions cut 3 bases from V and 6 bases from J, with 21 bases between. Germline CDR1 and CDR2: LNHDA and SQIVND (reference sequence). The CDR3 contains 17 residues. The CDR3 DNA reads TGTGCCAGTAGTATCTCTTTGGGTAGGGGAGGGAGTCAGCCCCAGCATTTT. Protein: CASSISLGRGGSQPQHF. The whole variable domain, remainder taken from reference TRBV19 and TRBJ1-5, is DGGITQSPKYLFRKEGQNVTLSCEQNLNHDAMYWYRQDPGQGLRLIYYSQIVNDFQKGDIAEGYSVSREKKESFPLTVTSAQKNPTAFYLCASSISLGRGGSQPQHFGDGTRLSIL.

The CDR3: CASSDRTGSTDTQYF. CDR3 sequence (DNA): TGTGCCAGCAGTGACCGTACAGGGAGCACAGATACGCAGTATTTT. This sequence joins TRBV6-1 and TRBJ2-3, with TRBD1 as a possible D gene (6 bases). CDR1 is MNHNS, CDR2 SASEGT, per germline. V gave up 3 bases and J gave up 0 bases, with 10 bases separating them. This CDR3 spans 15 amino acids.

V usage is TRBV19 and J usage is TRBJ2-1, with 11 bases matching TRBD1. The J segment lost 10 bases and the V segment lost 5 bases, leaving 7 bases of the junction unmatched. Germline V gives CDR1 LNHDA, CDR2 SQIVND (reference sequence). This CDR3 region has 14 residues. The CDR3 reads CASSYGQGAWEQFF. The CDR3 DNA reads TGTGCCAGTAGTTACGGACAGGGGGCTTGGGAGCAGTTCTTC. Drawing the rest from reference TRBV19 and TRBJ2-1, the complete variable domain is DGGITQSPKYLFRKEGQNVTLSCEQNLNHDAMYWYRQDPGQGLRLIYYSQIVNDFQKGDIAEGYSVSREKKESFPLTVTSAQKNPTAFYLCASSYGQGAWEQFFGPGTRLTVL.

V usage is TRBV6-2 or TRBV6-3 and J usage is TRBJ2-4, with 11 positions matching TRBD2. The V segment lost 2 bases and the J segment 2 bases; nucleotides outside the gene matches: 8. The CDR3 has 18 residues. Germline CDR1 MNHEY, CDR2 SVGEGT. The CDR3 bases are TGTGCCAGCAGTTACGGCCCGACTAGCGGGGTTTCCAAAAACATTCAGTACTTC. Protein sequence: CASSYGPTSGVSKNIQYF.

This clone was counted once. The chain's CDR3 is CASSLTSSRDTQYF. The DNA for the CDR3 is TGTGCCAGCAGCCTAACTAGTTCTCGGGATACGCAGTATTTT. The chain employs TRBV11-2 and TRBJ2-3, with D possibly TRBD2 on 5 matching bases. The CDR3 totals 14 residues. The V gene's germline CDR1 is SGHAT and CDR2 FQNNGV. V shed 5 bases and J shed 6 bases, with 15 bases lying between them.

V usage is TRBV19 and J usage is TRBJ1-2; D remains unclear. Germline CDR1 is LNHDA and CDR2 is SQIVND (reference sequence). CDR3 length equals 12 residues. V shed 8 bases and J shed 6 bases, with 13 bases lying between them. The CDR3 reads CASSTGDDGYTF. CDR3 nucleotides: TGTGCCAGTTCGACGGGAGATGATGGCTACACCTTC. Variable domain in full (rest from reference TRBV19 and TRBJ1-2): DGGITQSPKYLFRKEGQNVTLSCEQNLNHDAMYWYRQDPGQGLRLIYYSQIVNDFQKGDIAEGYSVSREKKESFPLTVTSAQKNPTAFYLCASSTGDDGYTFGSGTRLTVV.

Points on this clone: With a much larger clone just one base away, this may be a read error. This chain connects TRBV11-2 to TRBJ2-2; possible D gene TRBD2, 5 bases. The V gene's germline CDR1 is SGHAT and CDR2 FQNNGV. The CDR3 runs to 13 residues. CDR3 residues: CVSSLVDSGELFF. The CDR3 coding sequence is TGTGTCAGCAGCTTAGTGGACTCCGGGGAGCTGTTTTTT.

The rearrangement links TRBV6-5 to TRBJ2-7; 9 positions agree with TRBD1. This CDR3 is 15 amino acids long. V dropped 0 bases and J dropped 5; count of bases not matched to a gene: 5. Per germline, CDR1 MNHEY and CDR2 SVGAGI. This CDR3 is CASSYSSGQGHEQYF. The CDR3 bases are TGTGCCAGCAGTTACTCCTCGGGACAGGGACACGAGCAGTACTTC.

V gene TRBV9 combines with J gene TRBJ2-5; D is perhaps TRBD2 (6 bases). Germline assignment: CDR1 SGDLS and CDR2 YYNGEE. CDR3 length: 17 amino acids. V was pared by 0 bases and J by 0 bases, with 15 bases between. CDR3 loop: CASSVGGAGANQETQYF. The DNA for the CDR3 is TGTGCCAGCAGCGTAGGGGGAGCGGGCGCCAACCAAGAGACCCAGTACTTC.

The rearrangement links TRBV9 to TRBJ2-3; tentatively, D is TRBD2 (5 bases). Trimming took off 4 bases at V and 5 bases at J, with 11 bases between the two ends. CDR3 length equals 13 residues. Germline assignment: CDR1 SGDLS and CDR2 YYNGEE. CDR3 sequence: CASSSGSLDTQYF. CDR3 in DNA: TGTGCCAGCAGCTCGGGGAGCCTAGATACGCAGTATTTT.

The genes are TRBV23-1 and TRBJ2-3; 7 nucleotides align to TRBD1. TRBV23-1 is annotated as an ORF whose role is uncertain. The CDR3 spans 17 residues. V lost 3 bases and J lost 2; bases outside the gene matches: 11. The CDR3 spells CASSHSIRGLITDTQYF. The CDR3 bases are TGCGCCAGCAGTCACTCGATTAGGGGGCTGATCACAGATACGCAGTATTTT.